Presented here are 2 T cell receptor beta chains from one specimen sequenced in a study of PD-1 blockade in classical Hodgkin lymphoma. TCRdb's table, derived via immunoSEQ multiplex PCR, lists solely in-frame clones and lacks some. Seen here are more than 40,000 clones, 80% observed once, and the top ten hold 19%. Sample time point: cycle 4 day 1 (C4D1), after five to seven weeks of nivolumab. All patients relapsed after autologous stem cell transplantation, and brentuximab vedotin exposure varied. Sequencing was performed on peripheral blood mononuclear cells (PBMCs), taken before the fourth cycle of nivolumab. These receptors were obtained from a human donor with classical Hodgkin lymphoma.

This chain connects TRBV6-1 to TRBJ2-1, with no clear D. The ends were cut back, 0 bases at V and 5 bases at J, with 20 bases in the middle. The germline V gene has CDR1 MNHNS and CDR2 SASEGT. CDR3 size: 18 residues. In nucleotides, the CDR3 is TGTGCCAGCAGTGAAGCTCTGTTCGGCGGCAGGCGACACAATGAGCAGTTCTTC. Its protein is CASSEALFGGRRHNEQFF.

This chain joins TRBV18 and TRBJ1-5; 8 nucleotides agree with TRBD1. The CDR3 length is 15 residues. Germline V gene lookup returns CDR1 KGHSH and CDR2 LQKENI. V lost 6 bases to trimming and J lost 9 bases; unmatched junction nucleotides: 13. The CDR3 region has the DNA TGTGCCAGCTCTCCGGACAGGGCTAAATCACCGCCCCAGCATTTT. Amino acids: CASSPDRAKSPPQHF. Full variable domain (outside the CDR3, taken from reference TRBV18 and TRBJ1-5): NAGVMQNPRHLVRRRGQEARLRCSPMKGHSHVYWYRQLPEEGLKFMVYLQKENIIDESGMPKERFSAEFPKEGPSILRIQQVVRGDSAAYFCASSPDRAKSPPQHFGDGTRLSIL.